Listed below are T cell receptor beta chains from one sample, sequenced in a study of T-cell memory formation after mild COVID-19. Each CDR3 protein gets one entry after TCRdb re-called the 5' RACE reads with MiXCR. The table records roughly 280,000 distinct CDR3 sequences, around 8% of them present only once. Sequenced: PBMCs or a T cell subset sorted from them (not recorded which). Receptor source: a young man who had mild COVID-19 (a few samples of this study predate the infection). Cell type and time point are not known. Each CDR3 is given with its conserved first and last residue. A D gene is named only where the DNA matches it firmly. Rows give clone size only sometimes, using once, few, many, or a class for an expanded clone.

V gene: TRBV20-1; J gene: TRBJ2-1; clone size: many; D gene: .; CDR3 protein: CSARRDFNEQFF; CDR3 DNA: TGCAGTGCTAGACGGGATTTCAATGAGCAGTTCTTC
V gene: TRBV5-1; J gene: TRBJ2-2; clone size: few; D gene: TRBD2; CDR3 protein: CASSSGLAGAIGELFF; CDR3 DNA: TGCGCCAGCAGCTCTGGACTAGCGGGGGCCATTGGGGAGCTGTTTTTT
V gene: TRBV18; J gene: TRBJ2-4; clone size: .; D gene: .; CDR3 protein: CASSRIGDIQYF; CDR3 DNA: TGTGCCAGCTCACGGATAGGGGACATTCAGTACTTC
V gene: TRBV7-9; J gene: TRBJ1-2; clone size: .; D gene: .; CDR3 protein: CASSSQGPRPHGYTF; CDR3 DNA: TGTGCCAGCAGCTCTCAGGGACCCCGCCCCCATGGCTACACCTTC
V gene: TRBV14; J gene: TRBJ2-5; clone size: .; D gene: .; CDR3 protein: CASSPPGLAGGETQYF; CDR3 DNA: TGTGCCAGCAGCCCCCCGGGGCTAGCAGGGGGGGAGACCCAGTACTTC
V gene: TRBV5-1; J gene: TRBJ2-2; clone size: many; D gene: .; CDR3 protein: CASSLLDSTGELFF; CDR3 DNA: TGCGCCAGCAGCTTACTCGACAGCACCGGGGAGCTGTTTTTT
V gene: TRBV27; J gene: TRBJ1-6; clone size: .; D gene: .; CDR3 protein: CASSATGKGNSPLHF; CDR3 DNA: TGTGCCAGCAGTGCTACAGGGAAGGGAAATTCACCCCTCCACTTT
V gene: TRBV24-1; J gene: TRBJ1-2; clone size: few; D gene: .; CDR3 protein: CATTADGYGYTF; CDR3 DNA: TGTGCCACCACTGCAGATGGCTATGGCTACACCTTC
V gene: TRBV12-3/TRBV12-4; J gene: TRBJ2-7; clone size: many; D gene: TRBD1; CDR3 protein: CASSDRAWEQYF; CDR3 DNA: TGTGCCAGCAGCGACAGGGCTTGGGAGCAGTACTTC
V gene: TRBV5-1; J gene: TRBJ1-2; clone size: few; D gene: TRBD1; CDR3 protein: CASSDQGGANYGYTF; CDR3 DNA: TGCGCCAGCAGCGATCAGGGGGGAGCTAACTATGGCTACACCTTC
V gene: TRBV24-1; J gene: TRBJ2-3; clone size: few; D gene: TRBD1; CDR3 protein: CATSDRQGNTDTQYF; CDR3 DNA: TGTGCCACCAGCGACCGACAGGGTAACACAGATACGCAGTATTTT
V gene: TRBV7-8; J gene: TRBJ1-1; clone size: few; D gene: .; CDR3 protein: CASAAGDHTEAFF; CDR3 DNA: TGTGCCAGTGCGGCAGGGGATCACACTGAAGCTTTCTTT
V gene: TRBV4-1; J gene: TRBJ2-1; clone size: many; D gene: .; CDR3 protein: CASSQDSSDYNEQFF; CDR3 DNA: TGCGCCAGCAGCCAAGATAGCAGCGACTACAATGAGCAGTTCTTC
V gene: TRBV6-2/TRBV6-3; J gene: TRBJ2-3; clone size: many; D gene: .; CDR3 protein: CASTDWDTQYF; CDR3 DNA: TGTGCCAGCACCGATTGGGATACGCAGTATTTT
V gene: TRBV5-8; J gene: TRBJ1-2; clone size: few; D gene: .; CDR3 protein: CASIFRDRVHYGYTF; CDR3 DNA: TGTGCCAGCATCTTCCGGGACCGAGTACACTATGGCTACACCTTC
V gene: TRBV6-5; J gene: TRBJ1-1; clone size: .; D gene: .; CDR3 protein: CASTEGGFGGTEAFF; CDR3 DNA: TGTGCCAGCACTGAAGGAGGGTTTGGGGGGACTGAAGCTTTCTTT
V gene: TRBV4-1; J gene: TRBJ2-7; clone size: many; D gene: .; CDR3 protein: CASSQVGQGSYEQYF; CDR3 DNA: TGCGCCAGCAGCCAGGTGGGGCAGGGGAGCTACGAGCAGTACTTC
V gene: TRBV7-9; J gene: TRBJ2-1; clone size: .; D gene: TRBD2; CDR3 protein: CASSLVSSGFNNEQFF; CDR3 DNA: TGTGCCAGCAGCTTAGTGAGTAGCGGGTTCAACAATGAGCAGTTCTTC
V gene: TRBV5-1; J gene: TRBJ2-3; clone size: few; D gene: .; CDR3 protein: CASSLKTGPLPTDTQYF; CDR3 DNA: TGCGCCAGCAGCCTGAAGACAGGCCCCCTTCCCACAGATACGCAGTATTTT
V gene: TRBV12-3/TRBV12-4; J gene: TRBJ2-5; clone size: many; D gene: TRBD2; CDR3 protein: CASSPGGALETQYF; CDR3 DNA: TGTGCCAGCAGCCCCGGGGGGGCTCTGGAGACCCAGTACTTC
V gene: TRBV5-1; J gene: TRBJ2-1; clone size: .; D gene: TRBD2; CDR3 protein: CASSLAVGGYNEQFF; CDR3 DNA: TGCGCCAGCAGCTTGGCCGTCGGGGGGTACAATGAGCAGTTCTTC
V gene: TRBV6-5; J gene: TRBJ1-2; clone size: .; D gene: .; CDR3 protein: CASTDRGYGYTF; CDR3 DNA: TGTGCCAGCACCGATCGGGGGTATGGCTACACCTTC
V gene: TRBV6-5; J gene: TRBJ2-1; clone size: few; D gene: TRBD2; CDR3 protein: CASRHGLAGANEQFF; CDR3 DNA: TGTGCCAGCAGACACGGACTAGCGGGGGCCAATGAGCAGTTCTTC
V gene: TRBV12-3/TRBV12-4; J gene: TRBJ1-5; clone size: many; D gene: .; CDR3 protein: CASSLGGQPQHF; CDR3 DNA: TGTGCCAGCAGTTTAGGGGGTCAGCCCCAGCATTTT
V gene: TRBV12-3/TRBV12-4; J gene: TRBJ2-3; clone size: .; D gene: .; CDR3 protein: CASSSPGEQVADTQYF; CDR3 DNA: TGTGCCAGCAGTTCCCCCGGGGAGCAAGTAGCAGATACGCAGTATTTT
V gene: TRBV6-5; J gene: TRBJ2-1; clone size: few; D gene: .; CDR3 protein: CASSYTAGSYNEQFF; CDR3 DNA: TGTGCCAGCAGTTACACTGCGGGGTCCTACAATGAGCAGTTCTTC
V gene: TRBV28; J gene: TRBJ2-6; clone size: .; D gene: .; CDR3 protein: CASRTAGGANVLTF; CDR3 DNA: TGTGCCAGCAGAACGGCGGGTGGGGCCAACGTCCTGACTTTC
V gene: TRBV12-3/TRBV12-4; J gene: TRBJ1-3; clone size: .; D gene: TRBD1; CDR3 protein: CASSYQQGVFGNTIYF; CDR3 DNA: TGTGCCAGCAGTTACCAACAGGGGGTATTTGGAAACACCATATATTTT
V gene: TRBV4-1; J gene: TRBJ2-7; clone size: .; D gene: .; CDR3 protein: CASSQGRATGGSSYEQYF; CDR3 DNA: TGCGCCAGCAGCCAAGGGAGGGCGACAGGCGGTAGCTCCTACGAGCAGTACTTC
V gene: TRBV7-2; J gene: TRBJ2-3; clone size: once; D gene: .; CDR3 protein: CASSRRRASDTQYF; CDR3 DNA: TGTGCCAGCAGCCGCAGAAGGGCGTCCGATACGCAGTATTTT
V gene: TRBV12-3/TRBV12-4; J gene: TRBJ1-2; clone size: few; D gene: TRBD1; CDR3 protein: CASSMDRDYGYTF; CDR3 DNA: TGTGCCAGCAGTATGGACAGGGACTATGGCTACACCTTC
V gene: TRBV28; J gene: TRBJ1-4; clone size: .; D gene: TRBD1; CDR3 protein: CASRIQGANEKLFF; CDR3 DNA: TGTGCCAGCAGAATCCAGGGGGCGAATGAAAAACTGTTTTTT
V gene: TRBV5-6; J gene: TRBJ1-5; clone size: many; D gene: TRBD1; CDR3 protein: CASSAGQGGQPQHF; CDR3 DNA: TGTGCCAGCAGCGCAGGACAGGGGGGTCAGCCCCAGCATTTT
V gene: TRBV20-1; J gene: TRBJ2-3; clone size: .; D gene: TRBD2; CDR3 protein: CSATSGGRTDTQYF; CDR3 DNA: TGCAGTGCTACTAGCGGGGGCCGCACAGATACGCAGTATTTT
V gene: TRBV9; J gene: TRBJ1-5; clone size: .; D gene: .; CDR3 protein: CASSVGGGQPQHF; CDR3 DNA: TGTGCCAGCAGCGTAGGGGGAGGTCAGCCCCAGCATTTT
V gene: TRBV5-1; J gene: TRBJ1-4; clone size: few; D gene: .; CDR3 protein: CASSSGQFNEKLFF; CDR3 DNA: TGCGCCAGCAGCTCCGGACAGTTTAATGAAAAACTGTTTTTT
V gene: TRBV2; J gene: TRBJ1-2; clone size: many; D gene: .; CDR3 protein: CASSEALSWREWGYTF; CDR3 DNA: TGTGCCAGCAGTGAAGCGCTTTCTTGGAGGGAGTGGGGCTACACCTTC
V gene: TRBV12-3/TRBV12-4; J gene: TRBJ2-2; clone size: many; D gene: .; CDR3 protein: CASSLIRAPHAGELFF; CDR3 DNA: TGTGCCAGCAGTTTAATCAGAGCTCCTCACGCCGGGGAGCTGTTTTTT
V gene: TRBV5-1; J gene: TRBJ2-5; clone size: many; D gene: .; CDR3 protein: CASRRGPDSQETQYF; CDR3 DNA: TGCGCCAGCAGGCGGGGTCCAGACAGTCAAGAGACCCAGTACTTC
V gene: TRBV6-2/TRBV6-3; J gene: TRBJ1-5; clone size: .; D gene: .; CDR3 protein: CASSLYSGNQPQHF; CDR3 DNA: TGTGCCAGCAGTCTATACAGCGGCAATCAGCCCCAGCATTTT
V gene: TRBV4-3; J gene: TRBJ2-2; clone size: .; D gene: .; CDR3 protein: CASSPRAANTGELFF; CDR3 DNA: TGCGCCAGCAGCCCGAGGGCCGCGAACACCGGGGAGCTGTTTTTT
V gene: TRBV12-3/TRBV12-4; J gene: TRBJ2-1; clone size: few; D gene: .; CDR3 protein: CASSFPSVQGFAYNEQFF; CDR3 DNA: TGTGCCAGCAGTTTCCCTTCAGTACAGGGATTTGCCTACAATGAGCAGTTCTTC
V gene: TRBV5-1; J gene: TRBJ2-4; clone size: .; D gene: .; CDR3 protein: CASSYTGTTSGIQYF; CDR3 DNA: TGCGCCAGCAGTTATACCGGGACAACCTCGGGCATTCAGTACTTC
V gene: TRBV5-5; J gene: TRBJ2-2; clone size: many; D gene: .; CDR3 protein: CASSLVFGNANTGELFF; CDR3 DNA: TGTGCCAGCAGCTTGGTTTTTGGCAACGCGAACACCGGGGAGCTGTTTTTT
V gene: TRBV7-2; J gene: TRBJ2-3; clone size: many; D gene: .; CDR3 protein: CASSPQGTDTQYF; CDR3 DNA: TGTGCCAGCAGCCCTCAGGGAACAGATACGCAGTATTTT
V gene: TRBV5-1; J gene: TRBJ2-6; clone size: few; D gene: .; CDR3 protein: CASSGRVTGANVLTF; CDR3 DNA: TGCGCCAGCAGCGGCAGGGTAACCGGGGCCAACGTCCTGACTTTC
V gene: TRBV7-9; J gene: TRBJ2-7; clone size: .; D gene: TRBD1; CDR3 protein: CASSFQGANEQYF; CDR3 DNA: TGTGCCAGCAGCTTTCAGGGGGCTAACGAGCAGTACTTC
V gene: TRBV7-2; J gene: TRBJ1-1; clone size: few; D gene: .; CDR3 protein: CASSFHGLNTEAFF; CDR3 DNA: TGTGCCAGCAGCTTCCACGGACTTAACACTGAAGCTTTCTTT
V gene: TRBV12-3/TRBV12-4; J gene: TRBJ1-1; clone size: few; D gene: TRBD1; CDR3 protein: CASSLPQGEVTEAFF; CDR3 DNA: TGTGCCAGCAGCCTGCCACAGGGGGAGGTCACTGAAGCTTTCTTT
V gene: TRBV24-1; J gene: TRBJ1-3; clone size: many; D gene: .; CDR3 protein: CATSDFRDNSGNTIYF; CDR3 DNA: TGTGCCACCAGTGATTTCCGGGACAACTCTGGAAACACCATATATTTT
V gene: TRBV12-3/TRBV12-4; J gene: TRBJ2-7; clone size: many; D gene: .; CDR3 protein: CASSRTQTSYEQYF; CDR3 DNA: TGTGCCAGCAGTCGCACACAAACCTCCTACGAGCAGTACTTC
V gene: TRBV7-9; J gene: TRBJ1-2; clone size: few; D gene: .; CDR3 protein: CASSLEGTAWGYTF; CDR3 DNA: TGTGCCAGCAGCTTAGAAGGGACCGCCTGGGGCTACACCTTC
V gene: TRBV5-1; J gene: TRBJ2-4; clone size: few; D gene: .; CDR3 protein: CASSLGSDIQYF; CDR3 DNA: TGCGCCAGCAGCTTGGGCAGCGACATTCAGTACTTC
V gene: TRBV4-2; J gene: TRBJ2-1; clone size: .; D gene: TRBD2; CDR3 protein: CASSQVAGIYNEQFF; CDR3 DNA: TGTGCCAGCAGCCAGGTAGCGGGGATTTACAATGAGCAGTTCTTC
V gene: TRBV20-1; J gene: TRBJ2-3; clone size: large; D gene: TRBD1; CDR3 protein: CSAPDRGLDTQYF; CDR3 DNA: TGCAGTGCTCCCGACAGGGGACTGGATACGCAGTATTTT
V gene: TRBV5-1; J gene: TRBJ2-7; clone size: many; D gene: .; CDR3 protein: CASSWSRQGPYEQYF; CDR3 DNA: TGCGCCAGCAGCTGGTCTAGGCAGGGGCCGTACGAGCAGTACTTC
V gene: TRBV7-2; J gene: TRBJ1-1; clone size: many; D gene: TRBD1; CDR3 protein: CASSRQGSGTEAFF; CDR3 DNA: TGTGCCAGCAGCAGACAGGGGTCCGGAACTGAAGCTTTCTTT
V gene: TRBV5-4; J gene: TRBJ2-3; clone size: .; D gene: .; CDR3 protein: CASRTGTTTDTQYF; CDR3 DNA: TGTGCCAGCAGAACCGGGACCACCACAGATACGCAGTATTTT
V gene: TRBV7-2; J gene: TRBJ2-3; clone size: .; D gene: TRBD2; CDR3 protein: CASTSLLGGTDTQYF; CDR3 DNA: TGTGCCAGCACATCGCTGCTCGGGGGGACAGATACGCAGTATTTT